A single sample is the source of the 13 T cell receptor beta chains below, sequenced in a study of T cell responses to AZD1222 COVID-19 vaccine. Repertoires were generated with immunoSEQ multiplex PCR, while TCRdb's copy carries only in-frame clones and drops some. The data contain tens of thousands of clones, approximately 85% of them singletons. The sequencing used peripheral blood, collected 28 days after the second AZD1222 dose. These receptors were taken from an adult who received the AZD1222 COVID-19 vaccine.

In the case of this clone: At one end, the junction sequence differs from germline, possibly due to a read error. The gene calls are TRBV25-1 and TRBJ2-1; TRBD1 aligns across 11 bases. There are 14 residues in the CDR3. Germline assignment: CDR1 MGHDK and CDR2 SYGVNS. CDR3 nucleotide sequence: TGTGCCAGCAGTCGGACAGGGGGCGCCCCCCTCCCAATCTTC. This codes for CASSRTGGAPLPIF.

The chain's CDR3 is CASSGVAGASSTDTQYF. In DNA, the CDR3 is TGTGCCAGCAGTGGAGTAGCGGGGGCCTCCAGCACAGATACGCAGTATTTT. This sequence joins TRBV6-1 and TRBJ2-3, with 9 bases fitting TRBD2. CDR3 length: 17 residues. V trimming: 4 bases; J trimming: 0 bases; junction bases outside the gene matches: 8. Germline V gene data show CDR1 as MNHNS and CDR2 as SASEGT.

V and J are TRBV7-6 and TRBJ1-4; D uncertain. This CDR3 is built from 13 residues. V shed 1 base and J shed 4 bases, with 4 bases lying between them. Germline assignment: CDR1 SGHVS and CDR2 FNYEAQ. Written as DNA, the CDR3 is TGTGCCAGCAGCTTAGACCTTAATGAAAAACTGTTTTTT. As protein: CASSLDLNEKLFF.

The chain joins TRBV10-3 to TRBJ2-1; 9 nucleotides align to TRBD1. V shed 7 bases, J shed 8 bases, and the junction held 6 bases outside the gene matches. Germline V gene sequence: CDR1 ENHRY, CDR2 SYGVKD. The CDR3 length is 13 residues. CDR3 DNA: TGTGCCATCACGGGACAGGGTAGAGATGAGCAGTTCTTC. Translation gives CAITGQGRDEQFF.

The count of this clone is one. This chain uses TRBV28 with TRBJ1-2, with D possibly TRBD1 on 5 matching bases. The CDR3 sequence is 16 residues long. Germline V gene data show CDR1 as MDHEN and CDR2 as SYDVKM. Trimming shortened V by 4 bases and J by 0 bases, and 15 bases separated the two germline ends. CDR3 in amino acids: CASSSPSGGANYGYTF. The CDR3 DNA is TGTGCCAGCAGTTCTCCAAGCGGGGGAGCTAACTATGGCTACACCTTC.

J is TRBJ1-4 and V is TRBV5-1; D gene ambiguous. CDR1 SGHRS and CDR2 YFSETQ come from the germline V gene. This CDR3 spans 15 amino acids. Deletions cut 1 base from V and 2 bases from J, with 9 bases between. The CDR3, as DNA: TGCGCCAGCAGCTTGTTGGGGAGGACTAATGAAAAACTGTTTTTT. This sequence encodes CASSLLGRTNEKLFF.

This clone is a singleton in its sample. V is TRBV14 and J is TRBJ1-6; 7 bases agree with TRBD1. V shed 4 bases and J 0 bases; nucleotides not matched to a gene: 12. Germline V lookup: CDR1 SGHDN, CDR2 FVKESK. The CDR3 loop spans 19 amino acids. The CDR3 region is CASSRYVWTGSSYNSPLHF. The CDR3 region has the DNA TGTGCCAGCAGCCGCTATGTCTGGACAGGCAGCTCCTATAATTCACCCCTCCACTTT.

The rearrangement joins TRBV6-6 to TRBJ2-3; no clear D. V was clipped by 6 bases and J by 6 bases, with 10 bases between them. CDR1 and CDR2 from the germline V gene are MNHNY and SVGAGI (reference sequence). CDR3 length equals 12 residues. For the CDR3, the DNA is TGTGCCAGCAGCGAGCTTGTGGATACGCAGTATTTT. Its protein is CASSELVDTQYF.

J is TRBJ1-6 and V is TRBV20-1, with a possible D match to TRBD1 (5 bases). Trimming removed 3 bases at V and 6 bases at J, with 15 bases between. Germline V lookup: CDR1 DFQATT, CDR2 SNEGSKA (reference sequence). The CDR3 is 15 amino acids. The CDR3 DNA reads as TGCAGTGCTAGTCCCGGGGGACTACGTAATTCACCCCTCCACTTT. Translation: CSASPGGLRNSPLHF.

V usage is TRBV4-1 and J usage is TRBJ2-7, with D tentatively TRBD1 (6 bases). V lost 4 bases and J 0 bases, leaving 10 bases between the germline ends. The CDR3 has 14 residues. Germline-derived CDR1 and CDR2 are MGHRA and YSYEKL. The CDR3 DNA sequence: TGCGCCAGCAGCCGGGACATTGGCTCCTACGAGCAGTACTTC. It specifies CASSRDIGSYEQYF.

The rearrangement joins TRBV11-3 to TRBJ2-2; D gene ambiguous. Looked up from germline, CDR1 is SGHNT and CDR2 is YENEEA. V lost 3 bases and J lost 6, with 8 bases in between. This CDR3 region has 13 residues. In DNA form, the CDR3 reads TGTGCCAGCAGCTTGAAAGATTCCGGGGAGCTGTTTTTT. Protein sequence: CASSLKDSGELFF.

The chain has TRBV5-4 and TRBJ2-2, with 8 bases fitting TRBD2. CDR1 is SGHNT and CDR2 is YYREEE in the germline V gene (reference sequence). The ends lost 6 bases at V and 4 bases at J; junction bases unmatched: 5. The CDR3 runs 14 residues. DNA for the CDR3: TGTGCCAGCACCAAGGGGACTAGCACCGGGGAGCTGTTTTTT. Protein product: CASTKGTSTGELFF.

V is TRBV5-4 and J is TRBJ1-1, with 7 positions matching TRBD1. Trimming at V came to 5 bases and at J to 0 bases, leaving 7 bases not matched to a gene. This CDR3 has 15 amino acids. Germline V CDR1 and CDR2: SGHNT, YYREEE (reference sequence). CDR3: CASSSEGGMNTEAFF. CDR3 bases: TGTGCCAGCAGTTCCGAAGGGGGCATGAACACTGAAGCTTTCTTT.